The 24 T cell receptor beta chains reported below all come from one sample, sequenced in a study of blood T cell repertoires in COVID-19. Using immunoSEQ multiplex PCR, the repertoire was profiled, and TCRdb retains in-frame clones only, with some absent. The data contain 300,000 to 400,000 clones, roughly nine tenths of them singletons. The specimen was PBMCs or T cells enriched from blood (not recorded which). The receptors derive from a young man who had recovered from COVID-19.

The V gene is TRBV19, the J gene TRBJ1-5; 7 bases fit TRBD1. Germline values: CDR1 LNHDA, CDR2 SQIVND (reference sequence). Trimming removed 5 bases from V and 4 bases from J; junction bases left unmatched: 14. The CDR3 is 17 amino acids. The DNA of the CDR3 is TGTGCCAGTAGTCGGAGTATCCGGGACAGCTTAAATCAGCCCCAGCATTTT. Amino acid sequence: CASSRSIRDSLNQPQHF.

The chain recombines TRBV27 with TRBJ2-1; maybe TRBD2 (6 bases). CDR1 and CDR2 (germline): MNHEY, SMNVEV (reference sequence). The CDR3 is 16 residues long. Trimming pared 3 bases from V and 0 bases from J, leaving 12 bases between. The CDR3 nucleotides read TGTGCCAGCAGTTTCCAGGGACTGAGCTCCTACAATGAGCAGTTCTTC. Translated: CASSFQGLSSYNEQFF.

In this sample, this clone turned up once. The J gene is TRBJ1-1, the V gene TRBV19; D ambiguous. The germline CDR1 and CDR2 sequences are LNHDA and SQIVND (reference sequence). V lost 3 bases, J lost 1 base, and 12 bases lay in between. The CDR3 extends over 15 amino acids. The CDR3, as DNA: TGTGCCAGTAGTATTATTCTGTCAGGGAACACTGAAGCTTTCTTT. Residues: CASSIILSGNTEAFF.

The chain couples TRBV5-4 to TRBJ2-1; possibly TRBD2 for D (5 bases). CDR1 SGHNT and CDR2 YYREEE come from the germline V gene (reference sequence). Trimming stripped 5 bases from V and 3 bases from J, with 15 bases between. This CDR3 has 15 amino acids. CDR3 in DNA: TGTGCCAGCAGGCCCCGGGATTACATCTACAATGAGCAGTTCTTC. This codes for CASRPRDYIYNEQFF.

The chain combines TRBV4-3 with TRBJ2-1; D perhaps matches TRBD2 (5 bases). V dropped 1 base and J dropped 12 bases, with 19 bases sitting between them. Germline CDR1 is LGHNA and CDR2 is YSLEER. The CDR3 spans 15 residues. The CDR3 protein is CASSQGGAVQAGQFF. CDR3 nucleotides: TGCGCCAGCAGCCAAGGGGGAGCGGTTCAAGCCGGGCAGTTCTTC.

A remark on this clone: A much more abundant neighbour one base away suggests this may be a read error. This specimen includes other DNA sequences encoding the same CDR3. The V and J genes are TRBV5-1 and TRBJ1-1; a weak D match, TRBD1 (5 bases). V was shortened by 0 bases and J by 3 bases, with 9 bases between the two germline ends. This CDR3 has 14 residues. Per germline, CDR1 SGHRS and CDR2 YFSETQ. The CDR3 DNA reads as TGCGCCAGCAGCTTGGCCGGGGGTTACACTGAAGCTTTCTTT. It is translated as CASSLAGGYTEAFF.

In nucleotides, the CDR3 is TGTGCCAGCTCCCCAGCGGGGGGATATGAGCAGTTCTTC. As protein: CASSPAGGYEQFF. The chain uses TRBV18 and TRBJ2-1; 9 bases match TRBD2. CDR1 KGHSH and CDR2 LQKENI come from the germline V gene. The trim removed 6 bases at V and 8 bases at J, leaving 5 bases unmatched. The CDR3 has 13 amino acids.

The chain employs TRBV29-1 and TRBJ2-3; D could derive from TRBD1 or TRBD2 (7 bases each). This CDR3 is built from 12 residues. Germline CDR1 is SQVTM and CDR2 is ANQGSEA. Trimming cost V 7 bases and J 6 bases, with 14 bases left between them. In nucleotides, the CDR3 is TGCAGCGCGGGGGGACAGCCGGATACGCAGTATTTT. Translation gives CSAGGQPDTQYF.

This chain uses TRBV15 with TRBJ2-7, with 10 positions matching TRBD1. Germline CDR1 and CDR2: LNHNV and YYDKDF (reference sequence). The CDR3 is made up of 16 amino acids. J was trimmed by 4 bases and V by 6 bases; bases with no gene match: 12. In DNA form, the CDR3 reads TGTGCCACCAGTCCTAAAAGGGGGACAGGGGTATACGAGCAGTACTTC. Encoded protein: CATSPKRGTGVYEQYF. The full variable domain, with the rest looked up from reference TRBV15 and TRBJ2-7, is DAMVIQNPRYQVTQFGKPVTLSCSQTLNHNVMYWYQQKSSQAPKLLFHYYDKDFNNEADTPDNFQSRRPNTSFCFLDIRSPGLGDTAMYLCATSPKRGTGVYEQYFGPGTRLTVT.

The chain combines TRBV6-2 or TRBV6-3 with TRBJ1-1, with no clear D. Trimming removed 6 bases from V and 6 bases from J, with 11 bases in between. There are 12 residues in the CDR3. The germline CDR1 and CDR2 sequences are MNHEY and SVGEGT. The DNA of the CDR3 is TGTGCCAGCAGCTCTATCCGGGCTGAAGCTTTCTTT. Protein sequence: CASSSIRAEAFF.

CDR3 sequence: CAISERGGGSGNTIYF. CDR3 in DNA: TGTGCCATCAGTGAGCGGGGCGGGGGCTCTGGAAACACCATATATTTT. This chain uses TRBV10-3 with TRBJ1-3; D is possibly TRBD1 (5 bases). Germline-derived CDR1 and CDR2 are ENHRY and SYGVKD. V gave up 2 bases and J gave up 0 bases, with 11 bases separating them. The CDR3 consists of 16 residues.

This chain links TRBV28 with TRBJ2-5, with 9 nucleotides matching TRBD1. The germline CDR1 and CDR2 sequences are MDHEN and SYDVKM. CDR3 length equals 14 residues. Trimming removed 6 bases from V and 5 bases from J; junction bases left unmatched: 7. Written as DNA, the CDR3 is TGTGCCAGCAGGAAACAGGGGGCGGAGGAGACCCAGTACTTC. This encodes CASRKQGAEETQYF.

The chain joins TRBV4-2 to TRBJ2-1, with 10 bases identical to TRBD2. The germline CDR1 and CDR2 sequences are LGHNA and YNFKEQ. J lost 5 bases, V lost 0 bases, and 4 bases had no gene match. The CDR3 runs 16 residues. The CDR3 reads CASSQEFLAGDNEQFF. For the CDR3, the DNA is TGTGCCAGCAGCCAAGAATTCCTAGCGGGAGACAATGAGCAGTTCTTC.

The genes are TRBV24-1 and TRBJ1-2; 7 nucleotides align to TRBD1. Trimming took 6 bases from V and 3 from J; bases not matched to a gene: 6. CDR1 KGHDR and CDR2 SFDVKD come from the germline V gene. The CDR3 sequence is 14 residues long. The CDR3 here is CATSKAGTDYGYTF. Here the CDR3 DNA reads TGTGCCACCAGTAAAGCCGGGACAGACTATGGCTACACCTTC.

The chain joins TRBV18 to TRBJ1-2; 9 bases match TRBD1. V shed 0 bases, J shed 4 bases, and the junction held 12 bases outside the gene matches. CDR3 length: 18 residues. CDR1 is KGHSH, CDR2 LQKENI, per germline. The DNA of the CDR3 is TGTGCCAGCTCACCACCTGCGGGGACAGGGCATTTTGGCTATGGCTACACCTTC. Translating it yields CASSPPAGTGHFGYGYTF.

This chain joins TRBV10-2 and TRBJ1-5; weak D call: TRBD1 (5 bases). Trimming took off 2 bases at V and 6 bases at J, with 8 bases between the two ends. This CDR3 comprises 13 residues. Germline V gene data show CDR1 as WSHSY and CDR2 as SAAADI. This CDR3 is CASSEGQRQPQHF. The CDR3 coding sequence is TGCGCCAGCAGTGAGGGACAACGTCAGCCCCAGCATTTT.

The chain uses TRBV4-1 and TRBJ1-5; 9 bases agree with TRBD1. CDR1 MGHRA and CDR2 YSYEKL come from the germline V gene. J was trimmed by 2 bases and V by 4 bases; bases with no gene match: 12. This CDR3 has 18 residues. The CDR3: CASSRGQGTKLGNQPQHF. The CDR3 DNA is TGCGCCAGCAGCCGGGGACAGGGTACGAAATTGGGCAATCAGCCCCAGCATTTT.

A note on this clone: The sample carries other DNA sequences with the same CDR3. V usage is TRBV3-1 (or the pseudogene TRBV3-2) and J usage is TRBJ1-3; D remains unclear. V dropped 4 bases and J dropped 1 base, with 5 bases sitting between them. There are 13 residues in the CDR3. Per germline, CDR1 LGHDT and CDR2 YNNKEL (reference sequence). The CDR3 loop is CASSPGSGNTIYF. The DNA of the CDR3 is TGTGCCAGCAGCCCAGGATCTGGAAACACCATATATTTT.

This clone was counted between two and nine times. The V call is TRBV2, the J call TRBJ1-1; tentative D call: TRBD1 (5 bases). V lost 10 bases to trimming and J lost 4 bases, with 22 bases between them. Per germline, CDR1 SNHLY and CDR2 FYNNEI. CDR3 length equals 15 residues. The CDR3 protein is CANLFKGAESTEAFF. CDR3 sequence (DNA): TGTGCCAACCTCTTTAAAGGGGCGGAGAGCACTGAAGCTTTCTTT. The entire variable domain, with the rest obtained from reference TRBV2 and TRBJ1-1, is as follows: EPEVTQTPSHQVTQMGQEVILRCVPISNHLYFYWYRQILGQKVEFLVSFYNNEISEKSEIFDDQFSVERPDGSNFTLKIRSTKLEDSAMYFCANLFKGAESTEAFFGQGTRLTVV.

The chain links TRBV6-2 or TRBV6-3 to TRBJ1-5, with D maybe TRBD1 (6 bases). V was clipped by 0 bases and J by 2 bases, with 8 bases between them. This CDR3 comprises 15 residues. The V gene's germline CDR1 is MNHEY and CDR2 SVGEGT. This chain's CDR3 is CASSYSRGRNQPQHF. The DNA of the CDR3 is TGTGCCAGCAGTTACTCCAGGGGACGCAATCAGCCCCAGCATTTT.

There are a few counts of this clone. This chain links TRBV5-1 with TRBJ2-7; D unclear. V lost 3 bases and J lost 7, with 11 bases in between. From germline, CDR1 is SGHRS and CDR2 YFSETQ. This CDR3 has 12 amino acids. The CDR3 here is CASSSGQKEQYF. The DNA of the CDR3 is TGCGCCAGCAGCTCGGGTCAGAAGGAGCAGTACTTC.

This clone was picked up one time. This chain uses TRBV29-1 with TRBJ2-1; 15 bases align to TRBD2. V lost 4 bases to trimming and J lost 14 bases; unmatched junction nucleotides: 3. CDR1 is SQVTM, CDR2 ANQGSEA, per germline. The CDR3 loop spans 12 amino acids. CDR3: CSVGTSGRGEFF. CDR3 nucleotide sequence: TGCAGCGTTGGGACTAGCGGGAGGGGCGAGTTCTTC.

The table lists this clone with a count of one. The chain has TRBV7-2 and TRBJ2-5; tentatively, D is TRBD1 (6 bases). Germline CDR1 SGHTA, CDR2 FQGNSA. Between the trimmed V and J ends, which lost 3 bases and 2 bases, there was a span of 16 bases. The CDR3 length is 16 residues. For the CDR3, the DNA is TGTGCCAGCAGCTTGACTCAGGGGTGGGGGCAAGAGACCCAGTACTTC. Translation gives CASSLTQGWGQETQYF.

The CDR3 sequence: CASRTGGAFVGYTF. CDR3 nucleotides: TGTGCCAGCAGGACAGGGGGCGCGTTTGTGGGCTACACCTTC. The chain recombines TRBV7-9 with TRBJ1-2, with 10 bases fitting TRBD1. The CDR3 sequence is 14 residues long. Trimming at V came to 6 bases and at J to 8 bases, leaving 9 bases not matched to a gene. Germline CDR1 SEHNR, CDR2 FQNEAQ (reference sequence).